This record covers a single TCR beta chain. As yet, its antigen is unknown. This table comes from immunoSEQ multiplex PCR, and its TCRdb copy is limited to in-frame clones, with some not included. Seen here are about 370,000 clones, approximately 90% observed once, and the top ten hold 1.9%. The sample originates from a study of Ad26.COV2.S vaccination and SARS-CoV-2 variants. Study-level points and caveats: Substantial breadth was reportedly displayed by spike-specific CD8+ and CD4+ T cell responses after vaccination. Vaccine and placebo recipients had similar non-spike TCR breadth.

Treatment of the sample: some 20 received Ad26.COV2.S at low or high dose, single or two shots; about 5 received placebo; per-sample allocation not given. Sampling was performed 63 days after the first vaccine or placebo injection. The sample came from a Boston adult aged 18-55 years. The trim removed 6 bases at V and 6 bases at J, leaving 5 bases unmatched. Germline CDR1 is LGHNT and CDR2 is FRNRAP. CDR3 length: 13 residues. Sequenced material: peripheral blood, taken in a trial of Ad26.COV2.S vaccine versus placebo. The TCR originated in a person between 18 and 65 years old who received the Ad26.COV2.S COVID-19 vaccine or a placebo. J is TRBJ2-5 and V is TRBV12-5, with 9 bases matching TRBD1. The CDR3 DNA reads as TGTGCTAGTGGAAGGACAGGGGAAAAGACCCAGTACTTC. It encodes CASGRTGEKTQYF.